This note documents a single T cell receptor (beta chain) sequence. Its matching antigen is unknown. The germline V gene encodes CDR1 MNHEY and CDR2 SMNVEV (reference sequence). Trimming removed 8 bases from V and 1 base from J, with 6 bases in between. The CDR3 sequence is 11 residues long. The entry originates in a study of shared clonotypes between healthy human individuals. Study-level background: Those who served as donors were a couple of women and three men between the ages of 18 and 49. General study findings and limits: The expectation was that sequencing depth would affect clonotype sharing among donors. Naive CD4 clonotypes were shared across a handful of donors at 4.5% to 6%.

The naive CD8 population came from CD45RO-negative cells selected for CCR7, without terminally differentiated effector memory CD45RA+ cells. Libraries were prepared by immunoSEQ multiplex PCR; TCRdb keeps only in-frame clonotypes and omits some of them. The sample holds about 2,100,000 clones; roughly 91% are singletons and the top ten take 1.5% to 2%. The source of this sequence is a man aged 18 to 30 in good health. Some clones in this sample may be carry-over from other donors' samples. Material for sequencing was naive CD8+ T cells from PBMCs. This chain joins TRBV27 and TRBJ2-7, with unresolved D. The CDR3 coding sequence is TGTGCCAGCGCCCCATCCTACGAGCAGTACTTC. Amino acid sequence: CASAPSYEQYF.